This T cell receptor (beta chain) was captured by sequencing in a study of breast tumors, draining lymph nodes, adjacent tissues. TCRdb used MiXCR to reprocess the multiplex PCR reads, holding one entry per CDR3 protein. This sample yields 30,000 to 40,000 distinct CDR3 sequences, of which roughly 36% are seen a single time; under 13% belongs to the top ten. This clonotype showed up many times. Its antigen is undetermined. Findings and caveats of the study: Tumor T cell lymph node origin was a supported hypothesis, not proven. Tumors had less TCR diversity than lymph nodes, more than nontumor tissue.

The receptor was derived from a female donor with breast cancer. Some clones in this sample may be carry-over from other donors' samples. Sequencing was performed on breast tumor tissue.

In nucleotides, the CDR3 is TGTGCCAGCAGCCATCGACTAAGCGGGAGCTACAATGAGCAGTTCTTC. Translating it yields CASSHRLSGSYNEQFF. The chain combines TRBV14 with TRBJ2-1; TRBD2 matches 8 bases. CDR3 length: 16 residues. V gave up 3 bases and J gave up 3 bases; unmatched junction bases: 7. Per the germline V gene, CDR1 is SGHDN and CDR2 is FVKESK.